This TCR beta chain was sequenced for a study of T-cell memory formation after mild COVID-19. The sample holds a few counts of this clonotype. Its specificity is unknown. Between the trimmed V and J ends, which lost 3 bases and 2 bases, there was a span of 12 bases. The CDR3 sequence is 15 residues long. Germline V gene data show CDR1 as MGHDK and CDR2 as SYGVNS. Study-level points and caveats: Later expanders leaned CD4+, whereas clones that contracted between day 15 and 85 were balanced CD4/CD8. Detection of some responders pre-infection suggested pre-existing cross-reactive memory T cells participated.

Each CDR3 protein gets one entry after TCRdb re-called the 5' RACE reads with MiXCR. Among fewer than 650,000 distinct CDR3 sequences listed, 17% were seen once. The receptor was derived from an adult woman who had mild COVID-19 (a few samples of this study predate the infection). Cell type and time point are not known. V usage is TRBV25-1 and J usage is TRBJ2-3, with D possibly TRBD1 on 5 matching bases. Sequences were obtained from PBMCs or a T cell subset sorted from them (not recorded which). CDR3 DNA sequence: TGTGCCAGCAGTGAGAGACAGCCCTACACAGATACGCAGTATTTT. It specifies CASSERQPYTDTQYF.